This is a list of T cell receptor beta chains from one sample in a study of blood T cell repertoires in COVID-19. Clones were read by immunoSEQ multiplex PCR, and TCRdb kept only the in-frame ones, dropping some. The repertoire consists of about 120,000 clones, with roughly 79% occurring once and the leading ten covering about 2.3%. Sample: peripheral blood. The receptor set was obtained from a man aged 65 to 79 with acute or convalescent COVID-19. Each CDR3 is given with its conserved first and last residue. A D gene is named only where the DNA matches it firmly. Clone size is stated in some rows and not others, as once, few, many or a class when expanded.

TGTGCCAGCAGCAAACCGCGATACAGGGAAAGGGAACCATATAGCAATCAGCCCCAGCATTTT CASSKPRYREREPYSNQPQHF TRBJ1-5 few NA TRBV21-1
TGTGCCAGCAGTTACGCGGGGGGGTGGATGAACACTGAAGCTTTCTTT CASSYAGGWMNTEAFF TRBJ1-1 NA NA TRBV6-2/TRBV6-3
TGTGCCAGCTGCGGGGGGATGTGGGAGACCCAGTACTTC CASCGGMWETQYF TRBJ2-5 NA TRBD2 TRBV2
TGTGCCAGCAGCGTAGAGTCTAGCGGGGGGTCCCAGTACTTC CASSVESSGGSQYF TRBJ2-5 NA TRBD2 TRBV9
TGTGCCAGCAGCTTGCAGGGCAACTATGGCTACACCTTC CASSLQGNYGYTF TRBJ1-2 NA NA TRBV7-9
TGTGCCAGCAGCCCAGGGGGACAAGAAGCTTTCTTT CASSPGGQEAFF TRBJ1-1 NA TRBD1 TRBV11-3
TGTGCCAGCAGCTCCACGGACAGTTACTACAATGAGCAGTTCTTC CASSSTDSYYNEQFF TRBJ2-1 NA NA TRBV7-2
TGTGCCAGCAGTTCCCAGGCGGGAGGCACTGGCTACACCTTC CASSSQAGGTGYTF TRBJ1-2 NA NA TRBV6-5
TGTGCCAGCAGCGGCAGACTAGCGGGGGGGTGGGATACGCAGTATTTT CASSGRLAGGWDTQYF TRBJ2-3 NA TRBD2 TRBV11-2
TGTGCCACCTCAGAGAACATCGGGGAGACCCAGTACTTC CATSENIGETQYF TRBJ2-5 NA NA TRBV2
TGTGCCAGCAAAGGGACAGCTTACGAGCAGTACTTC CASKGTAYEQYF TRBJ2-7 few TRBD1 TRBV6-5
TGCGCCAGCAGTTTTCAGGGAATTCCGGATGGCTACACCTTC CASSFQGIPDGYTF TRBJ1-2 few NA TRBV5-1
TGTGCCAGCTCACCTGTCGGGGATCAGCCCCAGCATTTT CASSPVGDQPQHF TRBJ1-5 NA NA TRBV18
TGTGCCAGCAGCCCCGACAGGGGGCGCTCGGGGGGCTACACCTTC CASSPDRGRSGGYTF TRBJ1-2 few TRBD1 TRBV7-8
TGTGCCAGCAGCCTTGTAGCGGGGGGGTACAATGAGCAGTTCTTC CASSLVAGGYNEQFF TRBJ2-1 NA TRBD2 TRBV11-3
TGTGCCAGCAGCACCAATCAGGGTCATGGCTACACCTTC CASSTNQGHGYTF TRBJ1-2 few NA TRBV13
TGCGCCAGCTGCTTCGGACAGGGGGGATACGAGCAGTACTTC CASCFGQGGYEQYF TRBJ2-7 NA TRBD1 TRBV5-1
TGTGCCATCCGCGGGGATCAGCCCCAGCATTTT CAIRGDQPQHF TRBJ1-5 NA NA TRBV10-3
TGTGCCAGCAGTGAACTAAGCGGGGGAAACGAGCAGTACTTC CASSELSGGNEQYF TRBJ2-7 few TRBD2 TRBV2
TGCGCCAGCAGCCAGTCACTAGCGGGGGTGGCAGATACGCAGTATTTT CASSQSLAGVADTQYF TRBJ2-3 NA TRBD2 TRBV4-3
TGTGCCAGCAGTGAAGCGCGGGGTTTTGTCCACGAGCAGTACTTC CASSEARGFVHEQYF TRBJ2-7 few NA TRBV2
TGCGCCAGCCGACTTTTGATGGCCTCGGGGACTGAAGCTTTCTTT CASRLLMASGTEAFF TRBJ1-1 NA NA TRBV5-1
TGTGCCAGCGGGTCTCAGGGGGGAATCTATGGCTACACCTTC CASGSQGGIYGYTF TRBJ1-2 NA TRBD1 TRBV3-1/TRBV3-2
TGCGCCAGCAGCATCGATCTCGCGGGGGGGAGGGAGACCCAGTACTTC CASSIDLAGGRETQYF TRBJ2-5 NA TRBD2 TRBV5-1
TGTGCCAGTAGTTTAACAAAACAGGGGGCCGGCTACGAGCAGTACTTC CASSLTKQGAGYEQYF TRBJ2-7 few TRBD1 TRBV19
TGTGCCAGCAGCCTAGCGGGGGGGATTGGTCCTGGGGCCAACGTCCTGACTTTC CASSLAGGIGPGANVLTF TRBJ2-6 once TRBD2 TRBV14
TGTGCCAGCAGCCTCCAACAGGGTGGGCCCCAGCATTTT CASSLQQGGPQHF TRBJ1-5 NA NA TRBV11-2
TGTGCCAGCAGCCGCAACCAGGGGTGGGAGACCCAGTACTTC CASSRNQGWETQYF TRBJ2-5 once NA TRBV7-2
TGTGCCAGCAGTCAAATCCCCGGACAGGCATCCTACGAGCAGTACTTC CASSQIPGQASYEQYF TRBJ2-7 NA TRBD1 TRBV28
TGCGCCAGCAGCCCAACAGCCTTGAACACTGAAGCTTTCTTT CASSPTALNTEAFF TRBJ1-1 NA NA TRBV5-1
TGTGCCAGTATAGGTGAGCACTACCTCCCTGAAGCTTTCTTT CASIGEHYLPEAFF TRBJ1-1 NA NA TRBV19
TGTGCCAGCAGCCGGACAGGGTTCACCGGGGAGCTGTTTTTT CASSRTGFTGELFF TRBJ2-2 once TRBD1 TRBV28
TGTGCCACACTGCCACAGGGCAAGGCTGAAGCTTTCTTT CATLPQGKAEAFF TRBJ1-1 few NA TRBV18